Below are 20 T cell receptor beta chains sequenced from a single sample in a study of identical twins. One entry per CDR3 protein, called by TCRdb with MiXCR from the 5' RACE reads. The sample lists 300,000 to 350,000 distinct CDR3 sequences, around an eighth occurring once. The same data also contributed to another study, on yellow fever vaccine responses in identical twins.

Sequencing used CD8+ T cells sorted from blood. These receptors were obtained from a woman aged 18-29 years in good health.

In this sample, this clonotype turned up a few times. V gene TRBV6-1 combines with J gene TRBJ2-5, with 12 bases that match TRBD2. Trimming at V came to 6 bases and at J to 5 bases, leaving 16 bases not matched to a gene. Germline V gives CDR1 MNHNS, CDR2 SASEGT. The CDR3 runs 18 residues. CDR3 coding DNA: TGTGCCAGCAGGGGGAACGGACTAGCGGGGCACGAATTGGAGACCCAGTACTTC. Translation gives CASRGNGLAGHELETQYF.

V gene TRBV28 combines with J gene TRBJ2-5; TRBD2 matches at 13 bases. V lost 2 bases to trimming and J lost 6 bases; unmatched junction nucleotides: 3. The germline V gene has CDR1 MDHEN and CDR2 SYDVKM. The CDR3 length is 15 residues. The CDR3: CASSLRLAGGKTQYF. The CDR3 nucleotides are TGTGCCAGCAGTTTAAGACTAGCGGGAGGAAAGACCCAGTACTTC.

This clonotype was counted a few times. In DNA form, the CDR3 reads TGTGCCAGCAGCTACAGGGTAGGTGGACAGTCGGATACGCAGTATTTT. Amino acids: CASSYRVGGQSDTQYF. The V call is TRBV6-5, the J call TRBJ2-3; possibly TRBD1 for D (6 bases). The ends were cut back, 6 bases at V and 6 bases at J, with 22 bases in the middle. The germline V gene has CDR1 MNHEY and CDR2 SVGAGI. The CDR3 is made up of 16 amino acids.

This clonotype has only a few counts. The V gene is TRBV6-1, the J gene TRBJ2-1; D unresolved. CDR1 is MNHNS, CDR2 SASEGT, per germline. Trimming took off 5 bases at V and 4 bases at J, with 15 bases between the two ends. This CDR3 is 15 amino acids long. CDR3: CASSSQWTPYNEQFF. CDR3 coding DNA: TGTGCCAGCAGTAGCCAGTGGACCCCTTACAATGAGCAGTTCTTC.

The table lists this clonotype with a few counts. CDR3 in amino acids: CASSVVGLDFGELFF. The CDR3 region has the DNA TGTGCCAGCAGCGTAGTCGGTCTGGATTTCGGGGAGCTGTTTTTT. The chain links TRBV9 to TRBJ2-2; D is undetermined. The germline gives CDR1 SGDLS, CDR2 YYNGEE. The CDR3 totals 15 residues. Trimming stripped 0 bases from V and 7 bases from J, with 13 bases between. Drawing the rest from reference TRBV9 and TRBJ2-2, the complete variable domain is DSGVTQTPKHLITATGQRVTLRCSPRSGDLSVYWYQQSLDQGLQFLIQYYNGEERAKGNILERFSAQQFPDLHSELNLSSLELGDSALYFCASSVVGLDFGELFFGEGSRLTVL.

The chain recombines TRBV18 with TRBJ2-5, with 7 bases matching TRBD2. J lost 2 bases, V lost 0 bases, and 3 bases had no gene match. Germline CDR1 reads KGHSH; CDR2 reads LQKENI. This CDR3 contains 15 residues. The CDR3 DNA reads as TGTGCCAGCTCACCACCGACTAGCAGTCAAGAGACCCAGTACTTC. Translating it yields CASSPPTSSQETQYF.

In DNA, the CDR3 is TGCAGTGCTAGAGATGATGCCCTAGCGGGAGGTCCCGCCTCATACAATGAGCAGTTCTTC. Translated, it gives CSARDDALAGGPASYNEQFF. The gene calls are TRBV20-1 and TRBJ2-1; 11 bases map to TRBD2. This CDR3 spans 20 amino acids. CDR1 DFQATT and CDR2 SNEGSKA come from the germline V gene (reference sequence). V shed 0 bases, J shed 4 bases, and the junction held 17 bases outside the gene matches.

The table lists this clonotype with a few counts. The chain combines TRBV9 with TRBJ2-3, with TRBD1 identical over 9 bases. The length of the CDR3 is 16 residues. V lost 3 bases to trimming and J lost 4 bases; unmatched junction nucleotides: 9. Germline values: CDR1 SGDLS, CDR2 YYNGEE. CDR3 region: CASSAPGQGIADTQYF. The CDR3 bases are TGTGCCAGCAGCGCCCCGGGACAGGGAATCGCAGATACGCAGTATTTT.

The V call is TRBV9, the J call TRBJ1-5; weak D call: TRBD1 (6 bases). This CDR3 is built from 14 residues. V was pared by 0 bases and J by 4 bases, with 8 bases between. Germline assignment: CDR1 SGDLS and CDR2 YYNGEE. The CDR3 here is CASSVEDSNQPQHF. CDR3 bases: TGTGCCAGCAGCGTAGAGGACAGTAATCAGCCCCAGCATTTT.

This clonotype came up a few times. V and J are TRBV5-5 and TRBJ1-1; the D gene is possibly TRBD1 (6 bases). Germline V gene data show CDR1 as SGHKS and CDR2 as YYEKEE (reference sequence). V was pared by 4 bases and J by 0 bases, with 22 bases between. The CDR3 covers 18 residues. The CDR3 sequence: CASSLRRDIPVMNTEAFF. The CDR3, as DNA: TGTGCCAGCAGCCTAAGACGGGACATCCCCGTCATGAACACTGAAGCTTTCTTT.

This clonotype has only a few counts. The gene calls are TRBV7-9 and TRBJ2-7, with TRBD2 as a possible D gene (6 bases). Trimming shortened V by 0 bases and J by 2 bases, and 8 bases separated the two germline ends. Germline V CDR1 and CDR2: SEHNR, FQNEAQ (reference sequence). CDR3 length equals 14 residues. This chain's CDR3 is CASSLAGGPYEQYV. Written as DNA, the CDR3 is TGTGCCAGCAGCTTAGCGGGGGGACCCTACGAGCAGTACGTC.

The chain uses TRBV6-5 and TRBJ1-2; D not certain. Per germline, CDR1 MNHEY and CDR2 SVGAGI. The CDR3 sequence is 11 residues long. The V end lost 2 bases, the J end lost 8 bases, and 6 bases lay between the germline ends. The CDR3 DNA is TGTGCCAGCAGTTACGCCGGGGGCTACACCTTC. This sequence encodes CASSYAGGYTF.

There are a few counts of this clonotype. The chain is built from TRBV7-9 and TRBJ1-1; D perhaps matches TRBD1 (5 bases). CDR3 length: 16 amino acids. V lost 5 bases to trimming and J lost 0 bases, with 16 bases between them. CDR1 SEHNR and CDR2 FQNEAQ come from the germline V gene (reference sequence). The CDR3 DNA reads TGTGCCAGCAGCCCACTACGGGGACTTCTGAACACTGAAGCTTTCTTT. This codes for CASSPLRGLLNTEAFF.

This clonotype was seen only a few times. This chain uses TRBV4-1 with TRBJ2-7; 10 bases line up with TRBD1. J lost 0 bases, V lost 4 bases, and 3 bases had no gene match. CDR1 is MGHRA and CDR2 is YSYEKL in the germline V gene. The CDR3 covers 15 residues. This chain's CDR3 is CASSPGQGDSYEQYV. The DNA for the CDR3 is TGCGCCAGCAGCCCTGGACAGGGGGACTCCTACGAGCAGTACGTC.

The CDR3 DNA reads TGTGCCAGCAGCACCGATTTGGGGACCCTTTTCTATGGCTACACCTTC. Protein product: CASSTDLGTLFYGYTF. The rearrangement links TRBV9 to TRBJ1-2; TRBD1 might be the D (5 bases). The CDR3 loop spans 16 amino acids. The germline V gene encodes CDR1 SGDLS and CDR2 YYNGEE. V lost 4 bases to trimming and J lost 4 bases, with 20 bases between them. The variable domain in full, with the rest retrieved from reference TRBV9 and TRBJ1-2, is DSGVTQTPKHLITATGQRVTLRCSPRSGDLSVYWYQQSLDQGLQFLIQYYNGEERAKGNILERFSAQQFPDLHSELNLSSLELGDSALYFCASSTDLGTLFYGYTFGSGTRLTVV.

This chain uses TRBV7-8 with TRBJ2-2; D is unresolved. CDR1 SGHVS and CDR2 FQNEAQ come from the germline V gene. Trimming pared 5 bases from V and 3 bases from J, leaving 10 bases between. This CDR3 region has 14 residues. The CDR3, as DNA: TGTGCCAGCAGCCCCTCCACGGACACCGGGGAGCTGTTTTTT. Its translation is CASSPSTDTGELFF. Together with reference TRBV7-8 and TRBJ2-2, the CDR3 gives the full variable domain: GAGVSQSPRYKVAKRGQDVALRCDPISGHVSLFWYQQALGQGPEFLTYFQNEAQLDKSGLPSDRFFAERPEGSVSTLKIQRTQQEDSAVYLCASSPSTDTGELFFGEGSRLTVL.

This rearrangement joins TRBV3-1 to TRBJ1-4; no firm D call. Germline assignment: CDR1 LGHDT and CDR2 YNNKEL (reference sequence). Trimming took 4 bases from V and 7 from J, leaving 13 bases between them. CDR3 length equals 14 residues. The CDR3 is CASSRWASGEKLFF. CDR3 in DNA: TGTGCCAGCAGCCGCTGGGCATCGGGTGAAAAACTGTTTTTT.

The rearrangement uses TRBV29-1 and TRBJ2-1; 11 nucleotides agree with TRBD2. The CDR3 totals 16 residues. Germline CDR1 is SQVTM and CDR2 is ANQGSEA. Germline trimming cut 4 bases from V and 5 bases from J; bases unmatched to any gene: 10. In DNA form, the CDR3 reads TGCAGCGTTGGGCTAGCGGGGGGCCCGAGGAACAATGAGCAGTTCTTC. This translates into CSVGLAGGPRNNEQFF.

This clonotype was seen a handful of times. V gene TRBV11-2 combines with J gene TRBJ1-1; D unclear. Trimming stripped 3 bases from V and 1 base from J, with 21 bases between. The CDR3 sequence is 18 residues long. The germline gives CDR1 SGHAT, CDR2 FQNNGV. The CDR3 protein is CASSFSREGGRWNTEAFF. DNA for the CDR3: TGTGCCAGCAGCTTTTCTCGGGAGGGAGGCAGGTGGAACACTGAAGCTTTCTTT.

This clonotype appeared a few times. This sequence joins TRBV6-5 and TRBJ2-5; D might be TRBD1 (6 bases). The CDR3 loop spans 15 amino acids. The V and J ends lost 1 base and 6 bases respectively, with 15 bases between them. Germline CDR1 is MNHEY and CDR2 is SVGAGI. CDR3 sequence: CASSYLVSGEKTQYF. DNA for the CDR3: TGTGCCAGCAGTTACTTGGTGTCAGGGGAAAAGACCCAGTACTTC.